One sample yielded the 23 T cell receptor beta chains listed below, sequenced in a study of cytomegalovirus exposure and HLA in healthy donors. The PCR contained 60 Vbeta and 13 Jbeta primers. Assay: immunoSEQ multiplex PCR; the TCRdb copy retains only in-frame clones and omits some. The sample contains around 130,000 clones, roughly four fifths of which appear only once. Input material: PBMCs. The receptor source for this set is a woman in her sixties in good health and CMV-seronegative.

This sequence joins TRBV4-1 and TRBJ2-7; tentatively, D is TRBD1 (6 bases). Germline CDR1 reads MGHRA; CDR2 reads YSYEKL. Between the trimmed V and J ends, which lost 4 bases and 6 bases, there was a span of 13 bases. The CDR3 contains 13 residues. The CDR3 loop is CASSRDTGSEQYF. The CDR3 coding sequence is TGCGCCAGCAGCCGAGACACAGGGAGCGAGCAGTACTTC.

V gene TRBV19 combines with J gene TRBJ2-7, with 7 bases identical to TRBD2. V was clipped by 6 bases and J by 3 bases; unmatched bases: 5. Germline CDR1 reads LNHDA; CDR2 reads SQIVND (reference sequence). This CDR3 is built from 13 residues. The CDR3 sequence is CASSAGTNYEQYF. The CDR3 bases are TGTGCCAGTAGCGCCGGGACTAACTACGAGCAGTACTTC.

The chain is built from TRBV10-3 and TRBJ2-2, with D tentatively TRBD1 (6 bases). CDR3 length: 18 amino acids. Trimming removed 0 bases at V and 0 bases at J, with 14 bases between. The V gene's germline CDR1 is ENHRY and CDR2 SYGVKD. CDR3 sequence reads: CAISESSLGASNTGELFF. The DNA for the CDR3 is TGTGCCATCAGTGAGTCGAGTTTGGGGGCCTCGAACACCGGGGAGCTGTTTTTT.

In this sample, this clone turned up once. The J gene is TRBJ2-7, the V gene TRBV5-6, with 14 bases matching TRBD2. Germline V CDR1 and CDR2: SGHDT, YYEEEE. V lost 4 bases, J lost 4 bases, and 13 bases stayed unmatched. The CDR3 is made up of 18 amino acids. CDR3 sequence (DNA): TGTGCCAGCAGCCGCGGTGAAGGACTAGCGGGAGGTAAATACGAGCAGTACTTC. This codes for CASSRGEGLAGGKYEQYF. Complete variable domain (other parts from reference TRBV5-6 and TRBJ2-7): DAGVTQSPTHLIKTRGQQVTLRCSPKSGHDTVSWYQQALGQGPQFIFQYYEEEERQRGNFPDRFSGHQFPNYSSELNVNALLLGDSALYLCASSRGEGLAGGKYEQYFGPGTRLTVT.

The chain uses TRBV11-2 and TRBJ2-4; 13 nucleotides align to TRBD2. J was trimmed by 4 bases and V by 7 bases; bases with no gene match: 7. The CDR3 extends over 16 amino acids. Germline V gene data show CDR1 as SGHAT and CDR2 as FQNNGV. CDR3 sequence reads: CASTTTGLAGKNIQYF. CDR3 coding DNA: TGTGCCAGCACCACTACGGGACTAGCGGGAAAAAACATTCAGTACTTC.

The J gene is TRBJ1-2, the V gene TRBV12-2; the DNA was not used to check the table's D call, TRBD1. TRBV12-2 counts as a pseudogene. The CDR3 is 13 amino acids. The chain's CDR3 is CASRPRTGGGYTF. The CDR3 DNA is TGTGCAAGTCGCCCTCGGACAGGGGGCGGCTACACCTTC.

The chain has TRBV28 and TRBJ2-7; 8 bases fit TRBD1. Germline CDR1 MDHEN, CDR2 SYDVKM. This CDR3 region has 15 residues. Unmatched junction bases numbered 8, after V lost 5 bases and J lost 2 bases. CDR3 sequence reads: CASSTSGTGPYEQYF. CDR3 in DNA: TGTGCCAGCAGTACCTCCGGGACAGGCCCCTACGAGCAGTACTTC.

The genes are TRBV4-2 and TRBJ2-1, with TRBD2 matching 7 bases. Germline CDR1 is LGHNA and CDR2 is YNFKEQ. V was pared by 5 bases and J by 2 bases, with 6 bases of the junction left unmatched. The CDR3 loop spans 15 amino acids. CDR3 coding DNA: TGTGCCAGCAGCACCCGACTAGCCGCCTACAATGAGCAGTTCTTC. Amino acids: CASSTRLAAYNEQFF.

The CDR3 loop reads CASSLSGGVRFSGSPPYEQFF. The CDR3 region has the DNA TGTGCCAGCAGTTTATCGGGAGGGGTGAGATTCTCAGGTTCTCCCCCCTATGAGCAGTTCTTC. The V and J genes are TRBV27 and TRBJ2-1; 7 bases are shared with TRBD2. There are 21 residues in the CDR3. The V gene end was trimmed by 0 bases and the J gene end by 8 bases; junction bases not matched to a gene: 25. The germline gives CDR1 MNHEY, CDR2 SMNVEV (reference sequence).

For the CDR3, the DNA is TGTGCCAGCAGCTTCCCAGACTCCTACGAGCAGTACTTC. Translated: CASSFPDSYEQYF. The rearrangement links TRBV13 to TRBJ2-7; D is uncertain. CDR3 size: 13 residues. Per germline, CDR1 PRHDT and CDR2 FYEKMQ (reference sequence). V lost 3 bases, J lost 0 bases, and 6 bases lay in between.

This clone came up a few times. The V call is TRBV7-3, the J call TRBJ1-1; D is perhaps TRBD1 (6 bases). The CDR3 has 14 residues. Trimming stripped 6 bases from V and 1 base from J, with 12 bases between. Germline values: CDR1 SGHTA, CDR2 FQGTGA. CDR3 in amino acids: CASRNGQKNTEAFF. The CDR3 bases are TGTGCCAGCAGGAACGGACAGAAGAACACTGAAGCTTTCTTT.

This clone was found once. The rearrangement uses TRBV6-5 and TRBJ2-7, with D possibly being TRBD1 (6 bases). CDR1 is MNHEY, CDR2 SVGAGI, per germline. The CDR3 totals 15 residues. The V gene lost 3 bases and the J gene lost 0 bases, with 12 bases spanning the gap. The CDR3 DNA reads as TGTGCCAGCAGTTATACGGACAGCCCCTCCTACGAGCAGTACTTC. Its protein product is CASSYTDSPSYEQYF.

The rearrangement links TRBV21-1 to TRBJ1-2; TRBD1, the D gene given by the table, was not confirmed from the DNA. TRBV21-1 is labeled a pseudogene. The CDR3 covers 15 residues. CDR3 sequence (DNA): TGTGCCAGCAGCACCCCAAGACAGGGGGGCTATGGCTACACCTTC. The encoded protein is CASSTPRQGGYGYTF.

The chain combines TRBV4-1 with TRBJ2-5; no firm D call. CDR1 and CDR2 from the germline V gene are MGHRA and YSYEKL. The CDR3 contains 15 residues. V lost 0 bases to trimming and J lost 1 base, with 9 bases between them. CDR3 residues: CASSQDRRSQETQYF. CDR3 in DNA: TGCGCCAGCAGCCAAGATAGGAGATCCCAAGAGACCCAGTACTTC.

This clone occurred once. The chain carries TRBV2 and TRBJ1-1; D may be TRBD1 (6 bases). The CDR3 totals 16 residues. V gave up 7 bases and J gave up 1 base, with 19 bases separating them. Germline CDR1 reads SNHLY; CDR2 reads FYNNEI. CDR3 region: CASNGWIDRTNTEAFF. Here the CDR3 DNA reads TGTGCCAGCAACGGCTGGATTGACAGGACGAACACTGAAGCTTTCTTT.

The CDR3 DNA sequence: TGTGCCAGCAGTCAGGGAAATCAGCCCCAGCATTTT. Amino acids: CASSQGNQPQHF. The rearrangement uses TRBV2 and TRBJ1-5; tentative D call: TRBD1 (5 bases). The germline CDR1 and CDR2 sequences are SNHLY and FYNNEI. With 5 bases removed from V and 4 bases from J, the gap between germline ends came to 6 bases. CDR3 length: 12 residues.

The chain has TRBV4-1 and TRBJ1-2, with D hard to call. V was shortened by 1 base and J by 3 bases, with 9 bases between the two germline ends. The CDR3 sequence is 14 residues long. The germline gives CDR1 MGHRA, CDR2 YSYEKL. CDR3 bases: TGCGCCAGCAGCCAAGCGGGGATTGACTATGGCTACACCTTC. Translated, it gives CASSQAGIDYGYTF.

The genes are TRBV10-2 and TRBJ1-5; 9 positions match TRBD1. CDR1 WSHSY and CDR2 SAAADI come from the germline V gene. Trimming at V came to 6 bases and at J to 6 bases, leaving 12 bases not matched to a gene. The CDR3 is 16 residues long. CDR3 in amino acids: CASRDTGTGMVQPQHF. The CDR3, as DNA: TGCGCCAGCAGAGATACCGGGACAGGGATGGTTCAGCCCCAGCATTTT.

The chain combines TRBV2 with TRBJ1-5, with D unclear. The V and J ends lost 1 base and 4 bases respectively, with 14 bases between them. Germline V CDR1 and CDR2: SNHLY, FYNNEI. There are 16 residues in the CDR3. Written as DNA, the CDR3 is TGTGCCAGCAGTGAAGACCGAACAGACCTTAATCAGCCCCAGCATTTT. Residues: CASSEDRTDLNQPQHF.

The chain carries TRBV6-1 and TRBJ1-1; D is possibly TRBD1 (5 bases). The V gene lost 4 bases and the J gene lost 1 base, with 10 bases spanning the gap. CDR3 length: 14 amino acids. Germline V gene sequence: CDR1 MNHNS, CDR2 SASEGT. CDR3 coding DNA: TGTGCCAGCAGTGGAAATAGGGGGAACACTGAAGCTTTCTTT. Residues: CASSGNRGNTEAFF.

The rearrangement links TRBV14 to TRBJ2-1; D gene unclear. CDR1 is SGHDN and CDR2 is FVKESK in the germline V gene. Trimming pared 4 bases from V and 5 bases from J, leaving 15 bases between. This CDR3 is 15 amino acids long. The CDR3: CASSPPRQVHNEQFF. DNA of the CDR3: TGTGCCAGCAGCCCCCCGAGACAAGTCCACAATGAGCAGTTCTTC. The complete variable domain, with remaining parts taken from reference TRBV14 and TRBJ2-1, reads EAGVTQFPSHSVIEKGQTVTLRCDPISGHDNLYWYRRVMGKEIKFLLHFVKESKQDESGMPNNRFLAERTGGTYSTLKVQPAELEDSGVYFCASSPPRQVHNEQFFGPGTRLTVL.

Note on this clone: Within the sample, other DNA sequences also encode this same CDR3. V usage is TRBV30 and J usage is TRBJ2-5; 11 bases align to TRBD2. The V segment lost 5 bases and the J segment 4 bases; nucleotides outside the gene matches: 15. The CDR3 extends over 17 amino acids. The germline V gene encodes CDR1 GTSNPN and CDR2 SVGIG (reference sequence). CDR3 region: CAWASPGLAGGRETQYF. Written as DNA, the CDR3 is TGTGCCTGGGCCTCTCCGGGGCTAGCGGGGGGCAGAGAGACCCAGTACTTC.

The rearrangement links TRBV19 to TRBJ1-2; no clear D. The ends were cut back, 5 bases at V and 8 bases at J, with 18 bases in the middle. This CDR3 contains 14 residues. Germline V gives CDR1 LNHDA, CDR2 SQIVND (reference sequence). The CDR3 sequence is CASSPDWRSGGYTF. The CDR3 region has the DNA TGTGCCAGTAGTCCCGATTGGAGGTCCGGGGGCTACACCTTC. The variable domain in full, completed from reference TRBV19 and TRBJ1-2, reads DGGITQSPKYLFRKEGQNVTLSCEQNLNHDAMYWYRQDPGQGLRLIYYSQIVNDFQKGDIAEGYSVSREKKESFPLTVTSAQKNPTAFYLCASSPDWRSGGYTFGSGTRLTVV.